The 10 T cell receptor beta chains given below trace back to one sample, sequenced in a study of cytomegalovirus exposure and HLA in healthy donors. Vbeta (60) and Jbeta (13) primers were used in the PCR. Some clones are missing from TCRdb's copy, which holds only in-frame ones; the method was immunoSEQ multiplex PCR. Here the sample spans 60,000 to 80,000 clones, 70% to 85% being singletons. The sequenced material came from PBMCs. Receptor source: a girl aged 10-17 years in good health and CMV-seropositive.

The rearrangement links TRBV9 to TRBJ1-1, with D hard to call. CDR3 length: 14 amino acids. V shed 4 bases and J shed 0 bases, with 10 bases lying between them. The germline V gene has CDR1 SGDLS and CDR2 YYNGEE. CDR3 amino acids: CASSPRLLNTEAFF. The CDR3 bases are TGTGCCAGCAGCCCACGACTCTTGAACACTGAAGCTTTCTTT.

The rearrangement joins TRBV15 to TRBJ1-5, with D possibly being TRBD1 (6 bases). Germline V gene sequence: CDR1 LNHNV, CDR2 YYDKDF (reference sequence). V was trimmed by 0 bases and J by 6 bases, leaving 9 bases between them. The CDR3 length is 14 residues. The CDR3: CATSREGAGQPQHF. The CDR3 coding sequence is TGTGCCACCAGCAGAGAGGGGGCAGGTCAGCCCCAGCATTTT.

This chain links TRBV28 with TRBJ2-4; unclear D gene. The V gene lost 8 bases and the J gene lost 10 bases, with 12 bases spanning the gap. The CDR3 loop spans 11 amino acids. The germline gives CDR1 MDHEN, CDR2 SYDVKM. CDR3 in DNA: TGTGCCAGCTCCTCCCCCACTATTCAGTACTTC. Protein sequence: CASSSPTIQYF.

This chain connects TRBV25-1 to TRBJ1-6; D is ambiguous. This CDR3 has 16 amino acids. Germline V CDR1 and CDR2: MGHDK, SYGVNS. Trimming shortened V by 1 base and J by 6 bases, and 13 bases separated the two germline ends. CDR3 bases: TGTGCCAGCAGTGAATCGTCACTACGGGGTAATTCACCCCTCCACTTT. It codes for CASSESSLRGNSPLHF.

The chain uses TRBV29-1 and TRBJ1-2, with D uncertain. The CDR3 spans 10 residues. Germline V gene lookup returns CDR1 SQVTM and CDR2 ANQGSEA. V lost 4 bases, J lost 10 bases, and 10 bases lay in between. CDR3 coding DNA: TGCAGCGTTGGTGGGAGCTCCTACACCTTC. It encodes CSVGGSSYTF.

The CDR3 here is CASSHPGETQYF. The DNA of the CDR3 is TGTGCCAGCAGTCACCCCGGAGAGACCCAGTACTTC. The rearrangement joins TRBV6-6 to TRBJ2-5; D call uncertain. Germline CDR1 MNHNY, CDR2 SVGAGI (reference sequence). The CDR3 runs 12 residues. V was trimmed by 5 bases and J by 4 bases, leaving 8 bases between them.

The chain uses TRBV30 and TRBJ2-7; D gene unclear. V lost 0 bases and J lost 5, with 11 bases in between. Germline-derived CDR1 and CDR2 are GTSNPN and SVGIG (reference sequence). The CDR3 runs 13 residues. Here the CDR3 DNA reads TGTGCCTGGAGTGTAGCTCTCGGAGACGAGCAGTACTTC. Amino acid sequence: CAWSVALGDEQYF.

In nucleotides, the CDR3 is TGTGCCATCAGTGAGTCGGCCATTCCAGTGGGCTACACCTTC. Its protein is CAISESAIPVGYTF. The rearrangement joins TRBV10-3 to TRBJ1-2; D gene uncertain. CDR1 and CDR2 from the germline V gene are ENHRY and SYGVKD. The CDR3 loop spans 14 amino acids. V was pared by 0 bases and J by 8 bases, with 13 bases between.

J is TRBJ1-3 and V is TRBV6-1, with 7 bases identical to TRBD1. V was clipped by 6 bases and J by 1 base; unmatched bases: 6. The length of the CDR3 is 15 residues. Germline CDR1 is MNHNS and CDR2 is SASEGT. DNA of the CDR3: TGTGCCAGCAGACGAACAGGGGCGTCTGGAAACACCATATATTTT. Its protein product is CASRRTGASGNTIYF.

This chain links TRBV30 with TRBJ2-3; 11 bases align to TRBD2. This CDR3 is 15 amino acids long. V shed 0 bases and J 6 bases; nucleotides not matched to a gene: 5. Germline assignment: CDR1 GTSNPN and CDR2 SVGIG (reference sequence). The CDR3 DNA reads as TGTGCCTGGAGTGTATCTAGCGGGAGGTTGGATACGCAGTATTTT. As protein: CAWSVSSGRLDTQYF. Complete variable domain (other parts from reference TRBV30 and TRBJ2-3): SQTIHQWPATLVQPVGSPLSLECTVEGTSNPNLYWYRQAAGRGLQLLFYSVGIGQISSEVPQNLSASRPQDRQFILSSKKLLLSDSGFYLCAWSVSSGRLDTQYFGPGTRLTVL.